This TCR beta chain was profiled in a study of blood T cells in healthy people across ages. This CDR3 contains 15 residues. The germline CDR1 and CDR2 sequences are SGDLS and YYNGEE. The V gene lost 4 bases and the J gene lost 2 bases, with 15 bases spanning the gap. The second PCR ran about 6 to 12 cycles with a sample-barcoded 5' primer and J-beta primers. The template-switch adaptor was a 5' adaptor with 12 random nucleotides. It tagged each cDNA molecule. TCRdb used MiXCR to reprocess the 5' RACE reads, holding one entry per CDR3 protein. The sample carries 700,000 to 850,000 distinct CDR3 sequences, under 40% recorded once. Peripheral blood was drawn, 7.5 to 10 milliliters per donor.

This TCR derives from a man aged 18 to 29 in good health. The material sequenced was blood. The chain couples TRBV9 to TRBJ1-1, with D perhaps matching TRBD1 (5 bases). The CDR3 spells CASSTGGTGNTEAFF. The CDR3 DNA is TGTGCCAGCAGCACCGGGGGAACGGGAAACACTGAAGCTTTCTTT.